Following are 16 T cell receptor beta chains from one sample sequenced in a study of vaccination effects on CD4 cells after COVID-19. Sequencing followed a ViraFEST assay step that expanded antigen-specific CD4+ T cells with viral peptide pools. A 10-day culture period preceded the isolation of CD4+ T cells. Participants each got two BNT162b2 or mRNA-1273 vaccine doses. Using immunoSEQ multiplex PCR, the repertoire was profiled, and TCRdb retains in-frame clones only, with some absent. The table has some 14,000 clones, approximately 68% seen once. No antigen has been assigned to these receptors. The sample here was CD4+ T cells from PBMCs cultured with HCoV-NL63 spike peptides, taken after COVID-19 vaccination. The origin of the receptors is a human donor who received a COVID-19 vaccine.

The J gene is TRBJ2-7, the V gene TRBV4-1, with 14 positions matching TRBD2. Germline CDR1 reads MGHRA; CDR2 reads YSYEKL. The trim removed 1 base at V and 1 base at J, leaving 6 bases unmatched. The CDR3 runs 18 residues. This chain's CDR3 is CASSQATSGGGISYEQYF. CDR3 DNA sequence: TGCGCCAGCAGCCAAGCGACTAGCGGGGGGGGTATATCCTACGAGCAGTACTTC.

DNA of the CDR3: TGTGCCAGCAGTGACGTGACAGGGGGCGCAGATACGCAGTATTTT. Translated, it gives CASSDVTGGADTQYF. The chain couples TRBV6-4 to TRBJ2-3; 10 nucleotides match TRBD1. The CDR3 runs to 15 residues. With V trimmed by 2 bases and J by 4 bases, 3 bases remained unmatched. Germline assignment: CDR1 MRHNA and CDR2 SNTAGT.

The count of this clone is one. Other DNA sequences in this specimen translate into the identical CDR3. The chain carries TRBV12-3 or TRBV12-4 and TRBJ1-2; 7 nucleotides align to TRBD1. The CDR3 runs to 13 residues. V shed 1 base, J shed 5 bases, and the junction held 1 base outside the gene matches. CDR3 nucleotide sequence: TGTGCCAGCAGTTTAGGACAGGGTTATGGCTACACCTTC. Encoded protein: CASSLGQGYGYTF.

This chain uses TRBV11-2 with TRBJ2-1, with TRBD2 matching 8 bases. Germline V gene data show CDR1 as SGHAT and CDR2 as FQNNGV. Trimming removed 0 bases from V and 4 bases from J; junction bases left unmatched: 8. The CDR3 totals 17 residues. CDR3 coding DNA: TGTGCCAGCAGCTTAGATCCCTCGGGAGGGACATACAATGAGCAGTTCTTC. Protein: CASSLDPSGGTYNEQFF.

J is TRBJ2-1 and V is TRBV5-1, with TRBD2 matching 9 bases. The CDR3 has 14 residues. After removal of 0 bases from V and 8 bases from J, the junction contained 3 bases not matched to a gene. From germline, CDR1 is SGHRS and CDR2 YFSETQ. The CDR3 coding sequence is TGCGCCAGCAGCTTGGTAAAGCGGGAGGATGAGCAGTTCTTC. Translating gives CASSLVKREDEQFF.

The genes are TRBV2 and TRBJ2-3; weak D call: TRBD1 (6 bases). This CDR3 contains 15 residues. Between the trimmed V and J ends, which lost 1 base and 0 bases, there was a span of 8 bases. Germline lookup yields CDR1 SNHLY and CDR2 FYNNEI. Here the CDR3 reads CASSEEGVSTDTQYF. In DNA, the CDR3 is TGTGCCAGCAGTGAAGAGGGGGTTAGCACAGATACGCAGTATTTT.

The chain joins TRBV6-4 to TRBJ2-3, with 11 bases matching TRBD2. This CDR3 has 14 amino acids. Germline CDR1 and CDR2: MRHNA and SNTAGT. With V trimmed by 5 bases and J by 6 bases, 4 bases remained unmatched. The CDR3 loop is CASSRLAGMDTQYF. The CDR3 DNA follows: TGTGCCAGCAGTAGACTAGCGGGAATGGATACGCAGTATTTT.

This clone has only one observation. This chain uses TRBV7-2 with TRBJ2-2, with D possibly being TRBD2 (5 bases). Trimming pared 1 base from V and 7 bases from J, leaving 7 bases between. Per germline, CDR1 SGHTA and CDR2 FQGNSA. The CDR3 is 13 amino acids. The CDR3 loop is CASSLVRGGELFF. The CDR3 nucleotides are TGTGCCAGCAGCTTAGTTCGGGGCGGGGAGCTGTTTTTT.

The chain has TRBV27 and TRBJ2-3; 10 bases are a match to TRBD2. The CDR3 contains 16 residues. CDR1 and CDR2 (germline): MNHEY, SMNVEV (reference sequence). Losses at the gene ends were 8 bases for V and 3 bases for J; bases not matched to a gene: 11. CDR3 bases: TGTGCCAGCCTCCAGGGGGCTAGCGGGAGAACAGATACGCAGTATTTT. Its protein product is CASLQGASGRTDTQYF.

This clone was observed a handful of times. V gene TRBV6-2 or TRBV6-3 combines with J gene TRBJ1-5; 7 nucleotides agree with TRBD1. With V trimmed by 6 bases and J by 4 bases, 3 bases remained unmatched. Germline CDR1 is MNHEY and CDR2 is SVGEGT. The CDR3 has 13 amino acids. This chain's CDR3 is CASSMTGNQPQHF. As DNA, the CDR3 is TGTGCCAGCAGCATGACAGGGAATCAGCCCCAGCATTTT.

The V and J genes are TRBV9 and TRBJ2-3; 8 nucleotides line up with TRBD2. V gave up 0 bases and J gave up 5 bases; unmatched junction bases: 2. Germline assignment: CDR1 SGDLS and CDR2 YYNGEE. The CDR3 length is 14 residues. CDR3 nucleotide sequence: TGTGCCAGCAGCGTAGCCGGGGGGGGAGATACGCAGTATTTT. It encodes CASSVAGGGDTQYF.

This clone is labeled medium-sized. The CDR3 sequence is CAWSVGRGKRLTEEQYF. As DNA, the CDR3 is TGTGCCTGGAGTGTAGGCAGGGGGAAGCGACTGACGGAAGAGCAGTACTTC. The rearrangement joins TRBV30 to TRBJ2-7, with 7 bases identical to TRBD1. The CDR3 totals 17 residues. Germline loops: CDR1 GTSNPN, CDR2 SVGIG (reference sequence). V shed 0 bases and J 7 bases; nucleotides not matched to a gene: 18.

CDR3 coding DNA: TGTGCCAGCAGTTACTCGACAGGCGCCCAGCCCCAGCATTTT. Its protein product is CASSYSTGAQPQHF. This chain connects TRBV6-2 or TRBV6-3 to TRBJ1-5; D is perhaps TRBD1 (6 bases). The CDR3 extends over 14 amino acids. The V gene lost 0 bases and the J gene lost 7 bases, with 10 bases spanning the gap. Looked up from germline, CDR1 is MNHEY and CDR2 is SVGEGT.

V and J are TRBV14 and TRBJ2-6, with TRBD2 matching over 7 bases. Germline V CDR1 and CDR2: SGHDN, FVKESK. CDR3 length: 15 residues. Germline trimming cut 4 bases from V and 4 bases from J; bases unmatched to any gene: 4. The CDR3 nucleotides read TGTGCCAGCAGCCCCACGGGGGGAGGGGCCAACGTCCTGACTTTC. Encoded protein: CASSPTGGGANVLTF. The whole variable domain, remainder taken from reference TRBV14 and TRBJ2-6, is EAGVTQFPSHSVIEKGQTVTLRCDPISGHDNLYWYRRVMGKEIKFLLHFVKESKQDESGMPNNRFLAERTGGTYSTLKVQPAELEDSGVYFCASSPTGGGANVLTFGAGSRLTVL.

This clone occurred a few times. The CDR3 reads CASSLDRSSGANVLTF. The CDR3, as DNA: TGTGCCAGCAGCCTAGACAGGTCCTCTGGGGCCAACGTCCTGACTTTC. The rearrangement links TRBV4-2 to TRBJ2-6; TRBD1 is a possible D gene (6 bases). Looked up from germline, CDR1 is LGHNA and CDR2 is YNFKEQ. The CDR3 has 16 residues. The V end was cut by 4 bases, the J end by 0 bases, with 10 bases between.

This chain connects TRBV5-6 to TRBJ2-5; tentatively, D is TRBD2 (6 bases). The CDR3 consists of 15 residues. CDR1 and CDR2 from the germline V gene are SGHDT and YYEEEE. V gave up 4 bases and J gave up 5 bases, with 18 bases separating them. The CDR3 nucleotides are TGTGCCAGCAGCCGGCGCGGGGAGACTGGGGAGACCCAGTACTTC. As protein: CASSRRGETGETQYF.